This TCR beta chain is drawn from a study of CD8+CD57+ T cells in acquired aplastic anemia. Study at large: Healthy donors had, on average, around 11 million reads for their CD4+ cells.

TCR beta VDJ and CDR3 were profiled, and genomic DNA was the template. TCRdb re-analysed the reads in MiXCR, keeping a single row per CDR3 protein. The sample carries around 190,000 distinct CDR3 sequences, over 60% recorded once. The germline V and J ends were trimmed by 7 bases and 8 bases, with 19 bases remaining between them. Germline CDR1 is SGHRS and CDR2 is YFSETQ. This CDR3 has 14 amino acids. Sequencing was carried out using sorted CD4+, CD8+, or CD8+CD57+ T cells (not recorded which) from PBMCs. The sequence was collected from a human donor in good health. V is TRBV5-1 and J is TRBJ2-1; D gene unclear. The CDR3 bases are TGCGCCAGCTACACCCGGGTCTCTGTAGATGAGCAGTTCTTC. This translates into CASYTRVSVDEQFF.